The 20 T cell receptor beta chains below all came from one sample that was sequenced in a study of PD-1 blockade in classical Hodgkin lymphoma. The method was immunoSEQ multiplex PCR; TCRdb's version includes in-frame clones alone and lacks a portion of them. The sample holds 45,000 to 55,000 clones, approximately 73% seen once. With no exception, relapse followed autologous stem cell transplantation in all patients, and brentuximab vedotin exposure varied. Source: peripheral blood mononuclear cells (PBMCs), taken before the second cycle of nivolumab. The source of these receptors is a human donor with classical Hodgkin lymphoma.

The CDR3 loop reads CASTQGERNTGELFF. CDR3 DNA: TGTGCCAGCACTCAAGGAGAGAGGAACACCGGGGAGCTGTTTTTT. The rearrangement joins TRBV6-1 to TRBJ2-2; no reliable D call. CDR1 is MNHNS, CDR2 SASEGT, per germline. Trimming removed 7 bases at V and 1 base at J, with 13 bases between. The CDR3 is 15 residues long.

The chain has TRBV2 and TRBJ2-7; the match to TRBD2 covers 10 bases. CDR1 is SNHLY, CDR2 FYNNEI, per germline. The CDR3 loop spans 15 amino acids. The ends lost 1 base at V and 9 bases at J; junction bases unmatched: 9. The CDR3 sequence is CASSEELSGRAGQYF. CDR3 nucleotide sequence: TGTGCCAGCAGTGAAGAATTGAGCGGGAGGGCGGGGCAGTACTTC.

Sample share makes this clone medium-sized (0.01 to 0.1%). The gene calls are TRBV28 and TRBJ2-7; 8 positions agree with TRBD1. V trimming: 4 bases; J trimming: 3 bases; junction bases outside the gene matches: 8. Germline V gene lookup returns CDR1 MDHEN and CDR2 SYDVKM. The CDR3 covers 15 residues. The DNA for the CDR3 is TGTGCCAGCAGTTCCTCCGGGACAGGAGTCTACGAGCAGTACTTC. This codes for CASSSSGTGVYEQYF.

CDR3 coding DNA: TGTGCCTCGGGGGGCAGGGTGGGGGAGAATCAGCCCCAGCATTTT. Protein sequence: CASGGRVGENQPQHF. The chain uses TRBV7-2 and TRBJ1-5; perhaps TRBD1 as D (6 bases). Trimming removed 11 bases at V and 4 bases at J, with 21 bases between. The CDR3 totals 15 residues. Germline lookup yields CDR1 SGHTA and CDR2 FQGNSA.

The chain has TRBV28 and TRBJ1-1; D may be TRBD1 (6 bases). The CDR3 runs to 21 residues. V lost 6 bases and J 0 bases, leaving 32 bases between the germline ends. Germline V gene sequence: CDR1 MDHEN, CDR2 SYDVKM. The CDR3 bases are TGTGCCAGCAGCCCCACAGCCGATTTAGGGGAGAGGGGGGATTTGAACACTGAAGCTTTCTTT. It yields the protein CASSPTADLGERGDLNTEAFF. Based on the CDR3 plus reference TRBV28 and TRBJ1-1, the full variable domain is DVKVTQSSRYLVKRTGEKVFLECVQDMDHENMFWYRQDPGLGLRLIYFSYDVKMKEKGDIPEGYSVSREKKERFSLILESASTNQTSMYLCASSPTADLGERGDLNTEAFFGQGTRLTVV.

This clone appeared a single time. This chain connects TRBV5-1 to TRBJ2-1; D gene ambiguous. CDR3 length: 14 residues. Trimming removed 0 bases from V and 6 bases from J, with 10 bases in between. Germline V CDR1 and CDR2: SGHRS, YFSETQ. CDR3: CASSLVFNSNEQFF. In DNA form, the CDR3 reads TGCGCCAGCAGCTTGGTCTTCAATTCCAATGAGCAGTTCTTC. The whole variable domain, filled in from reference TRBV5-1 and TRBJ2-1, reads KAGVTQTPRYLIKTRGQQVTLSCSPISGHRSVSWYQQTPGQGLQFLFEYFSETQRNKGNFPGRFSGRQFSNSRSEMNVSTLELGDSALYLCASSLVFNSNEQFFGPGTRLTVL.

The rearrangement links TRBV7-9 to TRBJ2-1; D gene unclear. With 0 bases removed from V and 2 bases from J, the gap between germline ends came to 8 bases. The CDR3 contains 15 residues. From germline, CDR1 is SEHNR and CDR2 FQNEAQ (reference sequence). In DNA, the CDR3 is TGTGCCAGCAGCTTAGCGCAGGAAGCCTACAATGAGCAGTTCTTC. Its translation: CASSLAQEAYNEQFF.

The V and J genes are TRBV6-5 and TRBJ1-2; no reliable D call. The germline V and J ends were trimmed by 7 bases and 0 bases, with 9 bases remaining between them. This CDR3 is built from 13 residues. CDR1 and CDR2 from the germline V gene are MNHEY and SVGAGI. For the CDR3, the DNA is TGTGCCAGCACAGTCAGTGCTAACTATGGCTACACCTTC. This translates into CASTVSANYGYTF.

The chain links TRBV11-2 to TRBJ1-5; D is undetermined. Germline V gene sequence: CDR1 SGHAT, CDR2 FQNNGV. Deletions cut 5 bases from V and 3 bases from J, with 11 bases between. The CDR3 is 14 residues long. As DNA, the CDR3 is TGTGCCAGCAGCCTTGGGCGGAACAATCAGCCCCAGCATTTT. Translated, it gives CASSLGRNNQPQHF. The full variable domain, in which reference TRBV11-2 and TRBJ1-5 provide the parts outside the CDR3, is EAGVAQSPRYKIIEKRQSVAFWCNPISGHATLYWYQQILGQGPKLLIQFQNNGVVDDSQLPKDRFSAERLKGVDSTLKIQPAKLEDSAVYLCASSLGRNNQPQHFGDGTRLSIL.

The chain links TRBV7-2 to TRBJ2-2; weak D call: TRBD2 (6 bases). The V end lost 5 bases, the J end lost 4 bases, and 20 bases lay between the germline ends. The length of the CDR3 is 17 residues. CDR1 is SGHTA and CDR2 is FQGNSA in the germline V gene. The CDR3 is CASSPPYGGAGTGELFF. CDR3 DNA: TGTGCCAGCAGCCCTCCTTATGGCGGGGCCGGCACCGGGGAGCTGTTTTTT.

The chain carries TRBV6-1 and TRBJ2-7; D is unresolved. This CDR3 region has 15 residues. V was shortened by 3 bases and J by 4 bases, with 16 bases between the two germline ends. Germline lookup yields CDR1 MNHNS and CDR2 SASEGT. The CDR3 is CASSEGPIYPYEQYF. Written as DNA, the CDR3 is TGTGCCAGCAGTGAGGGTCCCATTTACCCTTACGAGCAGTACTTC.

The rearrangement links TRBV11-3 to TRBJ2-3, with D possibly matching TRBD2 (6 bases). Germline V lookup: CDR1 SGHNT, CDR2 YENEEA. V was pared by 1 base and J by 1 base, with 9 bases between. CDR3 size: 15 residues. The CDR3 sequence is CASSLAGAGTDTQYF. The CDR3 DNA follows: TGTGCCAGCAGCTTAGCGGGAGCCGGCACAGATACGCAGTATTTT.

V gene TRBV5-8 combines with J gene TRBJ2-7; 7 nucleotides align to TRBD1. This CDR3 has 18 residues. Germline loops: CDR1 SGHTS, CDR2 YDEGEE. V dropped 0 bases and J dropped 0; count of bases not matched to a gene: 12. The CDR3 protein is CASSLEGPDRPSSYEQYF. The CDR3 DNA is TGTGCCAGCAGCTTGGAGGGGCCGGACAGGCCGAGCTCCTACGAGCAGTACTTC.

This chain links TRBV28 with TRBJ2-7; D unclear. Trimming removed 6 bases from V and 4 bases from J, with 13 bases in between. The CDR3 runs to 13 residues. Germline CDR1 MDHEN, CDR2 SYDVKM. This CDR3 is CASSTQGIYEQYF. CDR3 coding DNA: TGTGCCAGCAGCACTCAAGGGATTTACGAGCAGTACTTC.

The J gene is TRBJ1-1, the V gene TRBV28; maybe TRBD1 (6 bases). From germline, CDR1 is MDHEN and CDR2 SYDVKM. This CDR3 is built from 13 residues. Trimming took 1 base from V and 7 from J, leaving 10 bases between them. The DNA for the CDR3 is TGTGCCAGCAGTTTATTTGGACAGATTGAAGCTTTCTTT. This sequence encodes CASSLFGQIEAFF.

This chain connects TRBV6-5 to TRBJ2-7; TRBD2 matches 7 bases. With V trimmed by 0 bases and J by 3 bases, 5 bases remained unmatched. This CDR3 is built from 15 residues. Germline V gives CDR1 MNHEY, CDR2 SVGAGI. Written as DNA, the CDR3 is TGTGCCAGCAGTTACTCGGCGGGACTAAACTACGAGCAGTACTTC. Protein sequence: CASSYSAGLNYEQYF.

V gene TRBV7-6 combines with J gene TRBJ1-5; D not certain. V was trimmed by 3 bases and J by 5 bases, leaving 8 bases between them. Germline V gene data show CDR1 as SGHVS and CDR2 as FNYEAQ. This CDR3 contains 13 residues. In DNA, the CDR3 is TGTGCCAGCAGCTTGTGGGGAGATCAGCCCCAGCATTTT. The encoded protein is CASSLWGDQPQHF.

The chain employs TRBV30 and TRBJ1-4; the D gene is possibly TRBD1 (5 bases). The V gene lost 3 bases and the J gene lost 3 bases, with 14 bases spanning the gap. Germline V gene data show CDR1 as GTSNPN and CDR2 as SVGIG (reference sequence). The CDR3 runs 15 residues. CDR3 loop: CAWSNAGQPNEKLFF. The CDR3 nucleotides are TGTGCCTGGAGCAACGCAGGACAACCTAATGAAAAACTGTTTTTT.

V is TRBV7-6 and J is TRBJ2-7, with 10 bases matching TRBD1. V shed 6 bases and J 4 bases; nucleotides not matched to a gene: 9. The CDR3 is made up of 15 amino acids. CDR1 is SGHVS and CDR2 is FNYEAQ in the germline V gene. The CDR3 protein is CASSTLGQGEYEQYF. In DNA, the CDR3 is TGTGCCAGCAGTACTTTAGGACAGGGGGAGTACGAGCAGTACTTC.

The chain couples TRBV4-3 to TRBJ2-1; the D gene is possibly TRBD1 (5 bases). This CDR3 has 14 amino acids. Trimming cost V 4 bases and J 3 bases, with 10 bases left between them. CDR1 and CDR2 from the germline V gene are LGHNA and YSLEER. CDR3 region: CASSLTTDYNEQFF. In nucleotides, the CDR3 is TGCGCCAGCAGCCTCACGACAGACTACAATGAGCAGTTCTTC.